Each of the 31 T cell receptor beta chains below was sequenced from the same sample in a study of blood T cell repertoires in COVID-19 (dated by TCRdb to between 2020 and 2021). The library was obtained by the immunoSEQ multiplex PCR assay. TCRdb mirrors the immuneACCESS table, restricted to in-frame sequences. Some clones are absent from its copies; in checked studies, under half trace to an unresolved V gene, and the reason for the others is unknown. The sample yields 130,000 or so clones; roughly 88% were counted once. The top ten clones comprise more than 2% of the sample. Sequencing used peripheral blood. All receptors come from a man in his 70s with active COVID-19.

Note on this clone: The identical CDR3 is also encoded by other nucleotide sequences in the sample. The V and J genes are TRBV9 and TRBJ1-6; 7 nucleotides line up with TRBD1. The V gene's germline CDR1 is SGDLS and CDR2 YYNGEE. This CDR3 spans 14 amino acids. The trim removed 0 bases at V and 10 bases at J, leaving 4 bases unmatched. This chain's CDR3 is CASSVGRGGSPLHF. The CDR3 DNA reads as TGTGCCAGCAGCGTAGGGAGAGGGGGCTCACCCCTCCACTTT. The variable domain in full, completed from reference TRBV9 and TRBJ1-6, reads DSGVTQTPKHLITATGQRVTLRCSPRSGDLSVYWYQQSLDQGLQFLIQYYNGEERAKGNILERFSAQQFPDLHSELNLSSLELGDSALYFCASSVGRGGSPLHFGNGTRLTVT.

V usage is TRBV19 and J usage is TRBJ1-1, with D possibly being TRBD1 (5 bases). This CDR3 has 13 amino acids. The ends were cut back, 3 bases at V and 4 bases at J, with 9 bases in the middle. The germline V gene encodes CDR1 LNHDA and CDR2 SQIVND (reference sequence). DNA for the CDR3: TGTGCCAGTAGTATGACGGGGGGCACTGAAGCTTTCTTT. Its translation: CASSMTGGTEAFF.

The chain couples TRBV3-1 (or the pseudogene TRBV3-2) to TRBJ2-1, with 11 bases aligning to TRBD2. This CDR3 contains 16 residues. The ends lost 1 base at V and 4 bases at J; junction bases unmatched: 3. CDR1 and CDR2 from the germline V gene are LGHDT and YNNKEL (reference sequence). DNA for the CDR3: TGTGCCAGCAGCCAAGGGGGACTAGCGGTATACAATGAGCAGTTCTTC. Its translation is CASSQGGLAVYNEQFF.

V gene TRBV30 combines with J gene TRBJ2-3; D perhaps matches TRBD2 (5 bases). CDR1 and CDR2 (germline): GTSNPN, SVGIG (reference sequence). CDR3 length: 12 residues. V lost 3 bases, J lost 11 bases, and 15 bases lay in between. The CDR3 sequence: CAWRSGLGGQYF. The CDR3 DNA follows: TGTGCCTGGAGATCCGGACTCGGAGGGCAGTATTTT.

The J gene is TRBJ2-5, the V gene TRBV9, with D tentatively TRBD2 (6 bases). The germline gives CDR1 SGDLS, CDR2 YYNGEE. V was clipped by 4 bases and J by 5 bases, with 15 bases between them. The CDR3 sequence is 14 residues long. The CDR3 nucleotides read TGTGCCAGCAGCCGGGTGGGAGGTGAGGAGACCCAGTACTTC. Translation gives CASSRVGGEETQYF.

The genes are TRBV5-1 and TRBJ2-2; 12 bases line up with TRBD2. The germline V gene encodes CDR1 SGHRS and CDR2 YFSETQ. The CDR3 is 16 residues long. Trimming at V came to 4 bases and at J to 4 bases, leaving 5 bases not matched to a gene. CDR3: CASSPSGRVGTGELFF. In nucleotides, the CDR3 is TGCGCCAGCAGCCCTAGCGGGAGGGTCGGCACCGGGGAGCTGTTTTTT.

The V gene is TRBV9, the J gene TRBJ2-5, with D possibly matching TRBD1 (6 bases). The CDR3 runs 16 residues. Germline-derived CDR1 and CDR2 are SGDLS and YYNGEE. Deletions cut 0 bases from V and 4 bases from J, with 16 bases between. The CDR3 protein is CASSVESGVSGETQYF. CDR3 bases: TGTGCCAGCAGCGTAGAATCAGGGGTCTCTGGAGAGACCCAGTACTTC.

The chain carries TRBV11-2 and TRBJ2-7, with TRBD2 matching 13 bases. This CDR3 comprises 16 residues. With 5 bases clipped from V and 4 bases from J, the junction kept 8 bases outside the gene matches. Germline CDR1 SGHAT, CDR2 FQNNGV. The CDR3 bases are TGTGCCAGCAGCGTGCGGACTAGCGGGAGTACATACGAGCAGTACTTC. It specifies CASSVRTSGSTYEQYF.

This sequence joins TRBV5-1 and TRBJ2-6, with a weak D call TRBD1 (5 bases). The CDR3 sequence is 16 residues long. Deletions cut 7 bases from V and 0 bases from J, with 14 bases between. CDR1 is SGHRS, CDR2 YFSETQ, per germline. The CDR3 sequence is CASLRVPSSGANVLTF. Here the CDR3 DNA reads TGCGCCAGCCTCAGGGTTCCCAGCTCTGGGGCCAACGTCCTGACTTTC.

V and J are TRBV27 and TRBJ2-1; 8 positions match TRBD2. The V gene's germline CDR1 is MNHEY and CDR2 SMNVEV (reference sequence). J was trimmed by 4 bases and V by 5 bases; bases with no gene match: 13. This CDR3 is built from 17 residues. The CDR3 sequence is CASSLTFGGVAYNEQFF. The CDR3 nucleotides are TGTGCCAGCAGTCTTACGTTCGGGGGGGTGGCTTACAATGAGCAGTTCTTC.

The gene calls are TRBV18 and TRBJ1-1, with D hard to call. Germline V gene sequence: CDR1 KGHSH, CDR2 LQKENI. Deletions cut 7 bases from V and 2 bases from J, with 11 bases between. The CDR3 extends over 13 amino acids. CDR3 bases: TGTGCCAGCTGGGCCTTGGGCAACACTGAAGCTTTCTTT. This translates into CASWALGNTEAFF.

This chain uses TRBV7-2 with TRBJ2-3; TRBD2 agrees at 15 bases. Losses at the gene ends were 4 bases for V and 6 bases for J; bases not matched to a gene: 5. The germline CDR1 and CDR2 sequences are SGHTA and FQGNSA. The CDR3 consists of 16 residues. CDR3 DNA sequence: TGTGCCAGCAGCTGGACTAGCGGGAGGGGGGGGGATACGCAGTATTTT. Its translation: CASSWTSGRGGDTQYF.

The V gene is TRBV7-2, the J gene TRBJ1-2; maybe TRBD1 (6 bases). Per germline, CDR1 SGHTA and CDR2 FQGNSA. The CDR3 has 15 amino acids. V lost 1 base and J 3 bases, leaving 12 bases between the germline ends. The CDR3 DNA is TGTGCCAGCAGCTTAGTCGGTGCAGGGGACTATGGCTACACCTTC. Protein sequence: CASSLVGAGDYGYTF.

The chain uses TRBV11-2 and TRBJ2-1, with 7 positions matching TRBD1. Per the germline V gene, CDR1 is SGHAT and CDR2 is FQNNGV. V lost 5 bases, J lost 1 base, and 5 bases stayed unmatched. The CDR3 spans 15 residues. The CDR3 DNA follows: TGTGCCAGCAGCCGGGACAGACCTTCCTACAATGAGCAGTTCTTC. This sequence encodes CASSRDRPSYNEQFF.

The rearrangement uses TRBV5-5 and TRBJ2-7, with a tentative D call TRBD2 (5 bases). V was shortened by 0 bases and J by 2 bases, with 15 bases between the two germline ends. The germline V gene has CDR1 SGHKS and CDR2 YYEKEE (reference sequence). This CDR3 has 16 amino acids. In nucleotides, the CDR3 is TGTGCCAGCAGCTTGGCCGATCTTAGCGAAACCTACGAGCAGTACTTC. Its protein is CASSLADLSETYEQYF.

The CDR3 sequence: CASSLATPSPGEYSNEQFF. The CDR3 DNA reads TGTGCCAGCAGCTTAGCCACCCCATCCCCCGGGGAGTATTCCAATGAGCAGTTCTTC. This chain connects TRBV7-9 to TRBJ2-1, with D possibly TRBD2 on 5 matching bases. CDR3 length: 19 residues. The V and J ends lost 0 bases and 6 bases respectively, with 24 bases between them. The germline V gene encodes CDR1 SEHNR and CDR2 FQNEAQ (reference sequence).

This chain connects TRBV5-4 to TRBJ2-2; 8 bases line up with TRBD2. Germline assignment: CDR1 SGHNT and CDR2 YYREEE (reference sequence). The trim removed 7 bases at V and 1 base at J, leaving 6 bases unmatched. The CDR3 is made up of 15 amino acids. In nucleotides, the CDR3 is TGTGCCAGCCGACCGAGCGGGAGGAACACCGGGGAGCTGTTTTTT. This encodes CASRPSGRNTGELFF. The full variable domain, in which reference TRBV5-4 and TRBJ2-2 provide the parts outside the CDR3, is ETGVTQSPTHLIKTRGQQVTLRCSSQSGHNTVSWYQQALGQGPQFIFQYYREEENGRGNFPPRFSGLQFPNYSSELNVNALELDDSALYLCASRPSGRNTGELFFGEGSRLTVL.

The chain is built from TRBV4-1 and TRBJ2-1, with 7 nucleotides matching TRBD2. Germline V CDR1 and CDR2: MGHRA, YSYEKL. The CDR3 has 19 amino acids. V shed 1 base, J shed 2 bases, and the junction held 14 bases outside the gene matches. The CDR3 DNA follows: TGCGCCAGCAGCCAAGTGTATCAGGGAGCGGGAAGGACCTACAATGAGCAGTTCTTC. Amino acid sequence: CASSQVYQGAGRTYNEQFF.

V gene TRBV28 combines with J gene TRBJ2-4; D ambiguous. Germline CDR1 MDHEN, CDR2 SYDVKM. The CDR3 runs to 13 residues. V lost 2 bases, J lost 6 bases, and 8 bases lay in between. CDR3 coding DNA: TGTGCCAGCAGTTTAGTCGGGTCAAACATTCAGTACTTC. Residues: CASSLVGSNIQYF.

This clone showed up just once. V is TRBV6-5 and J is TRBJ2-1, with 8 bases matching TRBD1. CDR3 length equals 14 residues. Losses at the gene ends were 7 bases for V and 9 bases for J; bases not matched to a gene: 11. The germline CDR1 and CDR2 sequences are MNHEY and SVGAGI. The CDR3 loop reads CASNSRDTGGEQFF. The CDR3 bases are TGTGCCAGCAACTCACGTGATACAGGGGGTGAGCAGTTCTTC.

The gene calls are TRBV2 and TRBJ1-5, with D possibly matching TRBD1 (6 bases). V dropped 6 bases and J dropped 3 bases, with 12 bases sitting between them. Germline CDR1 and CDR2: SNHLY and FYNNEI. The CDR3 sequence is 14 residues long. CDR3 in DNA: TGTGCCAGCAGCTCCCAGGGGCCCAATCAGCCCCAGCATTTT. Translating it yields CASSSQGPNQPQHF.

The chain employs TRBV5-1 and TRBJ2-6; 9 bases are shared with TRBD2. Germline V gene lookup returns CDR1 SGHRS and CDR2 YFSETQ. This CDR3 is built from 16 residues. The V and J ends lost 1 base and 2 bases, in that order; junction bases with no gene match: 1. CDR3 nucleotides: TGCGCCAGCAGCTTGACTAGCGGGCCTGGGGCCAACGTCCTGACTTTC. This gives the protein CASSLTSGPGANVLTF. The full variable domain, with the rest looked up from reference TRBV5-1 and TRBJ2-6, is KAGVTQTPRYLIKTRGQQVTLSCSPISGHRSVSWYQQTPGQGLQFLFEYFSETQRNKGNFPGRFSGRQFSNSRSEMNVSTLELGDSALYLCASSLTSGPGANVLTFGAGSRLTVL.

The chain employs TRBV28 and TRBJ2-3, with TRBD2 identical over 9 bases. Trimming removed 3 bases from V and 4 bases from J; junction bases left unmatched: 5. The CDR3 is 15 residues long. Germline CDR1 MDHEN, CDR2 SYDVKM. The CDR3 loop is CASSLGGRAADTQYF. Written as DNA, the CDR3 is TGTGCCAGCAGTTTGGGCGGGAGGGCAGCAGATACGCAGTATTTT. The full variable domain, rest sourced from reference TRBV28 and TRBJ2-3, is DVKVTQSSRYLVKRTGEKVFLECVQDMDHENMFWYRQDPGLGLRLIYFSYDVKMKEKGDIPEGYSVSREKKERFSLILESASTNQTSMYLCASSLGGRAADTQYFGPGTRLTVL.

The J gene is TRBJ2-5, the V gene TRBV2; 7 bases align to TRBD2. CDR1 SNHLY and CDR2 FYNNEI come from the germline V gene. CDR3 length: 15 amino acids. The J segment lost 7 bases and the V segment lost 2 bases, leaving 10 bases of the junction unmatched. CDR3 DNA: TGTGCCAGCAGTGAAAGTGGACTAGTGGACGCGACCCAGTACTTC. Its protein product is CASSESGLVDATQYF.

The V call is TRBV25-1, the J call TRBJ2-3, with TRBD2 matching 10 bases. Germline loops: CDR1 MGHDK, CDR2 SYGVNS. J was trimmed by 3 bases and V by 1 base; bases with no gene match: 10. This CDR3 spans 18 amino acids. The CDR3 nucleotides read TGTGCCAGCAGTGAATTCCGGACTAGCGGTAAAGGAACAGATACGCAGTATTTT. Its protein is CASSEFRTSGKGTDTQYF.

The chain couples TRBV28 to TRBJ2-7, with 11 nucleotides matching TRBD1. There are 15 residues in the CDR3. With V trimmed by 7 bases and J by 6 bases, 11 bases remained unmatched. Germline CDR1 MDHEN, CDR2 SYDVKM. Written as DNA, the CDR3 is TGTGCCAGCATTGGACTTAGGACAGGGGGCGGCGAGCAGTACTTC. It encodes CASIGLRTGGGEQYF.

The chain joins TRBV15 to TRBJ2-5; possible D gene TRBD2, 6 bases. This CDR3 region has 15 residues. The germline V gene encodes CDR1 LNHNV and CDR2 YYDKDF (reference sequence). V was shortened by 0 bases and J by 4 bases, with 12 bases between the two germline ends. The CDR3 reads CATSRDPAGPETQYF. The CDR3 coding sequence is TGTGCCACCAGCAGAGATCCCGCGGGGCCAGAGACCCAGTACTTC.

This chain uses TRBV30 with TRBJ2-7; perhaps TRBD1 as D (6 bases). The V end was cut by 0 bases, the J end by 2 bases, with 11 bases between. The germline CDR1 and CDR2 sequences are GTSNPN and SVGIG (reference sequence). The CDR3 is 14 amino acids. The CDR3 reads CAWSVLQGPYEQYF. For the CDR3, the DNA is TGTGCCTGGAGTGTACTTCAGGGGCCCTACGAGCAGTACTTC.

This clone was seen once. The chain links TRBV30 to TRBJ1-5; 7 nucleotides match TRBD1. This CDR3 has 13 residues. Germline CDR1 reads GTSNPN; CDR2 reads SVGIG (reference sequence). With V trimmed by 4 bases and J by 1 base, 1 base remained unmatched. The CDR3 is CAWTGGSNQPQHF. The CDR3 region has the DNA TGTGCCTGGACAGGGGGAAGCAATCAGCCCCAGCATTTT. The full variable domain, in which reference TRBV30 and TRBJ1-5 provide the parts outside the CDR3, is SQTIHQWPATLVQPVGSPLSLECTVEGTSNPNLYWYRQAAGRGLQLLFYSVGIGQISSEVPQNLSASRPQDRQFILSSKKLLLSDSGFYLCAWTGGSNQPQHFGDGTRLSIL.

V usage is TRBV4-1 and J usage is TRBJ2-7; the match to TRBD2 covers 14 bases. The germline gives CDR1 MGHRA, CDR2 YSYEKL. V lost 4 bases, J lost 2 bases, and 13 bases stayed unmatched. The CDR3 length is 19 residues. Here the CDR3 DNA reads TGCGCCAGCAGCCGAGTGGGACTAGCGGGAGTCGGCCGGCCCTACGAGCAGTACTTC. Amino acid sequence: CASSRVGLAGVGRPYEQYF.

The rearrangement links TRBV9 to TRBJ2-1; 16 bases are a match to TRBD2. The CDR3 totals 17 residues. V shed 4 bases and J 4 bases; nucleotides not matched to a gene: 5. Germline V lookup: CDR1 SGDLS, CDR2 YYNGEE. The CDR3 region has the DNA TGTGCCAGCAGCTCGGGGACTAGCGGGAGGGGATACAATGAGCAGTTCTTC. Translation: CASSSGTSGRGYNEQFF.